This is a list of T cell receptor beta chains from one sample in a study of radiotherapy plus CTLA-4 blockade in lung cancer. Assay: immunoSEQ multiplex PCR; the TCRdb copy retains only in-frame clones and omits some. The sample records 70,000 to 90,000 clones, more than 85% being singletons. The sample consisted of peripheral blood, taken from a patient treated with radiotherapy plus ipilimumab. The receptors derive from a human donor with non-small cell lung cancer who had stable disease on radiotherapy plus ipilimumab. CDR3s include the opening cysteine and the closing phenylalanine or tryptophan. D genes are given only for firm matches. Some rows mark clone size as missing; the rest say once, few, many or name a class of expanded clone.

CDR3 protein: CASSLTQSKRGSYNEQFF; CDR3 DNA: TGTGCCAGCAGTTTAACCCAGTCTAAGCGGGGTTCTTACAATGAGCAGTTCTTC; J gene: TRBJ2-1; D gene: TRBD2; clone size: -; V gene: TRBV28
CDR3 protein: CASSVGAGGQFEQYF; CDR3 DNA: TGTGCCAGCAGCGTAGGAGCGGGGGGGCAGTTTGAGCAGTACTTC; J gene: TRBJ2-7; D gene: TRBD2; clone size: -; V gene: TRBV9
CDR3 protein: CASSESRLGNTIYF; CDR3 DNA: TGCGCCAGCAGTGAGTCGAGGCTTGGAAACACCATATATTTT; J gene: TRBJ1-3; D gene: -; clone size: -; V gene: TRBV10-1
CDR3 protein: CASRGGAYYGYTF; CDR3 DNA: TGTGCCAGCAGGGGGGGGGCGTACTATGGCTACACCTTC; J gene: TRBJ1-2; D gene: -; clone size: -; V gene: TRBV27
CDR3 protein: CASSPLQGRGEKLFF; CDR3 DNA: TGTGCCAGCAGTCCTCTTCAGGGGCGGGGGGAAAAACTGTTTTTT; J gene: TRBJ1-4; D gene: -; clone size: -; V gene: TRBV6-8
CDR3 protein: CASSLSPAAAEAFF; CDR3 DNA: TGTGCCAGCAGCTTATCACCCGCGGCAGCAGAAGCTTTCTTT; J gene: TRBJ1-1; D gene: -; clone size: -; V gene: TRBV7-3
CDR3 protein: CASSLGGTTDTQYF; CDR3 DNA: TGTGCCAGCAGCTTAGGGGGGACCACAGATACGCAGTATTTT; J gene: TRBJ2-3; D gene: -; clone size: -; V gene: TRBV7-9
CDR3 protein: CASSLGTGGIYEQYF; CDR3 DNA: TGCGCCAGCAGCTTGGGGACAGGGGGGATCTACGAGCAGTACTTC; J gene: TRBJ2-7; D gene: TRBD1; clone size: -; V gene: TRBV5-1
CDR3 protein: CASSLLVGQGFLNTEAFF; CDR3 DNA: TGTGCCAGCAGTTTATTAGTGGGGCAGGGTTTTTTGAACACTGAAGCTTTCTTT; J gene: TRBJ1-1; D gene: -; clone size: -; V gene: TRBV27
CDR3 protein: CATSRDRLNQPQHF; CDR3 DNA: TGTGCCACCAGCAGGGACAGACTCAATCAGCCCCAGCATTTT; J gene: TRBJ1-5; D gene: -; clone size: -; V gene: TRBV15
CDR3 protein: CASSEFSARRNTGELFF; CDR3 DNA: TGTGCCAGCAGTGAATTTTCGGCCAGACGCAACACCGGGGAGCTGTTTTTT; J gene: TRBJ2-2; D gene: -; clone size: -; V gene: TRBV6-1
CDR3 protein: CAIWTRSYEQYF; CDR3 DNA: TGTGCCATCTGGACTAGATCCTACGAGCAGTACTTC; J gene: TRBJ2-7; D gene: TRBD2; clone size: -; V gene: TRBV6-7
CDR3 protein: CASSPRPERGGGEQFF; CDR3 DNA: TGCGCCAGCAGCCCCCGGCCCGAGCGGGGGGGCGGTGAGCAGTTCTTC; J gene: TRBJ2-1; D gene: TRBD2; clone size: -; V gene: TRBV5-1
CDR3 protein: CASSELAGGEQYF; CDR3 DNA: TGTGCCAGCAGCGAACTAGCGGGAGGGGAGCAGTACTTC; J gene: TRBJ2-5; D gene: TRBD2; clone size: -; V gene: TRBV7-2
CDR3 protein: CASKQEAYEQYF; CDR3 DNA: TGTGCCAGCAAGCAGGAGGCTTACGAGCAGTACTTC; J gene: TRBJ2-7; D gene: -; clone size: -; V gene: TRBV6-1
CDR3 protein: CATSSGSYNEQFF; CDR3 DNA: TGTGCCACCAGCTCGGGCTCCTACAATGAGCAGTTCTTC; J gene: TRBJ2-1; D gene: -; clone size: -; V gene: TRBV5-4
CDR3 protein: CASSLPWSQGDYGYTF; CDR3 DNA: TGCGCCAGCAGTCTCCCGTGGTCCCAAGGGGACTATGGCTACACCTTC; J gene: TRBJ1-2; D gene: -; clone size: -; V gene: TRBV5-1
CDR3 protein: CSVVPGTGFYEQYF; CDR3 DNA: TGCAGCGTTGTTCCCGGGACAGGTTTCTACGAGCAGTACTTC; J gene: TRBJ2-7; D gene: TRBD1; clone size: -; V gene: TRBV29-1
CDR3 protein: CAWRPSNQPQHF; CDR3 DNA: TGTGCCTGGAGACCTAGCAATCAGCCCCAGCATTTT; J gene: TRBJ1-5; D gene: -; clone size: -; V gene: TRBV30
CDR3 protein: CASRAQGWETQYF; CDR3 DNA: TGTGCCAGCAGAGCGCAGGGGTGGGAGACCCAGTACTTC; J gene: TRBJ2-5; D gene: -; clone size: few; V gene: TRBV28
CDR3 protein: CASSSTLAAGNTIYF; CDR3 DNA: TGTGCCAGCAGCTCTACTCTAGCCGCTGGAAACACCATATATTTT; J gene: TRBJ1-3; D gene: -; clone size: -; V gene: TRBV7-2
CDR3 protein: CASSPGGSYNEQFF; CDR3 DNA: TGTGCCAGCTCACCAGGGGGGAGCTACAATGAGCAGTTCTTC; J gene: TRBJ2-1; D gene: -; clone size: -; V gene: TRBV18
CDR3 protein: CASSLEPLQETQYF; CDR3 DNA: TGTGCCAGCAGCTTGGAACCACTCCAAGAGACCCAGTACTTC; J gene: TRBJ2-5; D gene: -; clone size: -; V gene: TRBV5-5
CDR3 protein: CASSMRNQPQHF; CDR3 DNA: TGTGCCAGTAGTATGCGTAATCAGCCCCAGCATTTT; J gene: TRBJ1-5; D gene: -; clone size: -; V gene: TRBV19